This T cell receptor (beta chain) was profiled in a study of cytomegalovirus exposure and HLA in healthy donors. A note on this clone: No antigen is known for it.

Study observations and caveats: Under in vitro conditions, three CMV-associated chains were confirmed as specific for CMV antigens. Analyses of presence/absence relied on an assumption of roughly uniform sequencing depth across donors. Previously analyzed data showed that most TCR beta V segments were productive at a frequency of about 87% or about 30%.

With 6 bases removed from V and 8 bases from J, the gap between germline ends came to 16 bases. The CDR3 sequence is 13 residues long. Germline lookup yields CDR1 MDHEN and CDR2 SYDVKM. It was with 60 Vbeta and 13 Jbeta primers that the PCR ran. Assay used: immunoSEQ multiplex PCR; TCRdb lists only in-frame clones, some missing. The sample has 150,000 or so clones, less than 85% seen once. The TCR comes from a man aged 18 to 29 in good health and CMV-seropositive. Specimen: PBMCs. The rearrangement joins TRBV28 to TRBJ1-2; D is undetermined. The CDR3 DNA is TGTGCCAGCAGCCCAAGTCGGGAGAGAGGCTACACCTTC. It yields the protein CASSPSRERGYTF.